These 2 T cell receptor beta chains were all obtained from the same sample, sequenced in a study of blood T cell repertoires in COVID-19. The data were produced by immunoSEQ multiplex PCR, yet TCRdb's version contains in-frame clones alone and is incomplete. The sample has around 190,000 clones, around 83% seen once. Sequenced material: peripheral blood. These receptors originate from a woman in her 70s with COVID-19, enrolled during active disease.

The chain employs TRBV27 and TRBJ2-5, with D possibly matching TRBD1 (6 bases). CDR3 length: 13 residues. The V end lost 3 bases, the J end lost 4 bases, and 9 bases lay between the germline ends. Germline lookup yields CDR1 MNHEY and CDR2 SMNVEV (reference sequence). The CDR3, as DNA: TGTGCCAGCAGTTTTCAGGGGCGAGAGACCCAGTACTTC. Protein product: CASSFQGRETQYF.

The chain uses TRBV7-2 and TRBJ1-6; 9 positions match TRBD1. Unmatched junction bases numbered 5, after V lost 2 bases and J lost 9 bases. The length of the CDR3 is 15 residues. CDR1 and CDR2 from the germline V gene are SGHTA and FQGNSA. CDR3 coding DNA: TGTGCCAGCAGCTTAAGGGACAGGGACCGTTCACCCCTCCACTTT. Amino acid sequence: CASSLRDRDRSPLHF.